Listed below are T cell receptor beta chains from one sample, sequenced in a study of T cells after yellow fever vaccination. TCRdb fed the 5' RACE reads into MiXCR, producing one record per CDR3 protein. Of under 600,000 distinct CDR3 sequences listed, just over 20% are singletons. The specimen was PBMCs, collected roughly 23 days after the first yellow fever vaccination. These receptors originate from a man aged 18 to 29 who received the YFV17D yellow fever vaccine. The CDR3 runs from the conserved cysteine through the conserved F or W. A D gene is named only where the DNA matches it firmly. The listing skips clone size in some rows; elsewhere it reads once, few, many or a size class.

J | size | V | D | CDR3 | DNA
TRBJ1-5 | NA | TRBV7-2 | TRBD1 | CASSLEGTGSQPQHF | TGTGCCAGCAGCTTAGAAGGGACAGGGAGTCAGCCCCAGCATTTT
TRBJ2-2 | NA | TRBV6-5 | TRBD2 | CASSYSREDTGELFF | TGTGCCAGCAGTTACTCCCGGGAGGACACCGGGGAGCTGTTTTTT
TRBJ1-4 | NA | TRBV12-3/TRBV12-4 | NA | CASSPRYGTNEKLFF | TGTGCCAGCAGCCCACGTTATGGAACTAATGAAAAACTGTTTTTT
TRBJ2-2 | NA | TRBV4-3 | NA | CASSQNPVEGVELFF | TGCGCCAGCAGCCAAAACCCTGTAGAGGGCGTGGAGCTGTTTTTT
TRBJ2-1 | few | TRBV4-3 | TRBD2 | CASSQQGLALNNEQFF | TGCGCCAGCAGCCAGCAGGGACTAGCGCTGAACAATGAGCAGTTCTTC
TRBJ2-1 | NA | TRBV14 | TRBD2 | CASSQVRTSGGRWYNEQFF | TGTGCCAGCAGCCAAGTTCGGACTAGCGGGGGGCGATGGTACAATGAGCAGTTCTTC
TRBJ2-1 | few | TRBV4-2 | TRBD1 | CASSQPGTGNSGEQFF | TGTGCCAGCAGCCAACCCGGGACAGGCAACTCGGGGGAGCAGTTCTTC
TRBJ1-6 | NA | TRBV9 | TRBD1 | CASSVDDRGRSPLHF | TGTGCCAGCAGCGTTGACGACAGGGGAAGATCACCCCTCCACTTT
TRBJ2-3 | NA | TRBV12-3/TRBV12-4 | NA | CASGDLGSTDTQYF | TGTGCCAGCGGTGACTTGGGGAGCACAGATACGCAGTATTTT
TRBJ2-7 | NA | TRBV6-1 | NA | CASRPARDTYEQYF | TGTGCCAGCAGGCCGGCACGGGACACCTACGAGCAGTACTTC
TRBJ2-2 | NA | TRBV7-2 | NA | CASSLWSSRANTGELFF | TGTGCCAGCAGCTTATGGTCTTCCAGGGCGAACACCGGGGAGCTGTTTTTT
TRBJ2-1 | few | TRBV5-4 | NA | CASSSGGRSNEQFF | TGTGCCAGCAGCTCCGGGGGGCGTAGCAATGAGCAGTTCTTC
TRBJ1-1 | few | TRBV6-1 | TRBD1 | CASSRQGGSTEAFF | TGTGCCAGCAGTCGTCAGGGGGGTTCCACTGAAGCTTTCTTT
TRBJ1-6 | many | TRBV25-1 | NA | CASSEKDSYNSPLHF | TGTGCCAGCAGTGAAAAGGATTCCTATAATTCACCCCTCCACTTT
TRBJ1-5 | NA | TRBV2 | NA | CASSSRSYSNQPQHF | TGTGCCAGCAGTAGCAGGAGTTATAGCAATCAGCCCCAGCATTTT
TRBJ2-7 | few | TRBV7-6 | NA | CASSAPGEQYF | TGTGCCAGCAGCGCCCCCGGCGAGCAGTACTTC
TRBJ2-7 | few | TRBV5-1 | NA | CASRSGGYEPYEQYF | TGCGCCAGCAGGTCGGGGGGCTACGAACCCTACGAGCAGTACTTC
TRBJ1-4 | NA | TRBV7-9 | NA | CASGAYYGGGEKLFF | TGTGCCAGCGGGGCGTATTACGGGGGAGGCGAAAAACTGTTTTTT
TRBJ2-2 | NA | TRBV27 | NA | CASSLVDPNTGELFF | TGTGCCAGCAGTTTAGTTGACCCCAACACCGGGGAGCTGTTTTTT
TRBJ1-4 | NA | TRBV19 | NA | CASSIVGNEKLFF | TGTGCCAGTAGTATCGTAGGAAATGAAAAACTGTTTTTT
TRBJ2-5 | few | TRBV18 | TRBD1 | CASSPGGQARPWTQYF | TGTGCCAGCTCACCGGGCGGACAGGCCAGGCCGTGGACCCAGTACTTC
TRBJ2-7 | few | TRBV4-1 | NA | CASSQGREAAYEQYF | TGCGCCAGCAGCCAAGGACGGGAAGCGGCCTACGAGCAGTACTTC
TRBJ2-5 | few | TRBV15 | NA | CATSRDPTVQETQYF | TGTGCCACCAGCAGAGATCCAACGGTCCAAGAGACCCAGTACTTC
TRBJ2-5 | NA | TRBV7-8 | NA | CASSLVHQGGETQYF | TGTGCCAGCAGCTTAGTTCACCAGGGCGGGGAGACCCAGTACTTC
TRBJ2-5 | few | TRBV7-2 | NA | CASSLWGGAMETQYF | TGTGCCAGCAGCTTATGGGGGGGGGCCATGGAGACCCAGTACTTC
TRBJ2-2 | few | TRBV5-5 | NA | CASSWGRERGELFF | TGTGCCAGCAGCTGGGGCAGGGAACGCGGGGAGCTGTTTTTT
TRBJ2-3 | NA | TRBV20-1 | NA | CSARDSGVARDTQYF | TGCAGTGCTAGAGATTCGGGAGTTGCAAGAGATACGCAGTATTTT
TRBJ1-1 | NA | TRBV4-2 | NA | CASSQPRGMESLGRLNTEAFF | TGTGCCAGCAGCCAACCCCGGGGGATGGAATCGCTAGGCCGATTGAACACTGAAGCTTTCTTT
TRBJ1-2 | few | TRBV5-5 | NA | CASTSPWGGVDDYGYTF | TGTGCCAGCACCTCCCCCTGGGGGGGGGTCGACGATTATGGCTACACCTTC
TRBJ1-4 | few | TRBV5-4 | NA | CASSDRINEKLFF | TGTGCCAGCAGCGACAGAATAAATGAAAAACTGTTTTTT
TRBJ1-1 | NA | TRBV6-2/TRBV6-3 | TRBD1 | CASSFTRGYTEAFF | TGTGCCAGCAGTTTCACCAGGGGGTACACTGAAGCTTTCTTT
TRBJ2-2 | few | TRBV12-3/TRBV12-4 | NA | CASSLIQGITGELFF | TGTGCCAGCAGTTTAATCCAGGGTATAACCGGGGAGCTGTTTTTT
TRBJ1-2 | NA | TRBV4-1 | NA | CASSQVQGTNYGYTF | TGCGCCAGCAGCCAAGTTCAGGGAACGAACTATGGCTACACCTTC
TRBJ1-1 | NA | TRBV24-1 | NA | CATSPDNSNEAFF | TGTGCCACCAGCCCGGATAACTCAAATGAAGCTTTCTTT
TRBJ2-7 | NA | TRBV7-9 | TRBD1 | CASSPGTGYGYEQYF | TGTGCCAGCAGCCCAGGGACAGGGTACGGGTACGAGCAGTACTTC
TRBJ1-5 | NA | TRBV12-3/TRBV12-4 | NA | CASQRGGALSNQPQHF | TGTGCCAGCCAGCGGGGGGGGGCCCTTAGCAATCAGCCCCAGCATTTT
TRBJ2-1 | NA | TRBV19 | NA | CASSPSGGKSLF | TGTGCCAGTAGCCCGTCTGGGGGGAAGTCACTCTTC
TRBJ1-2 | NA | TRBV12-5 | TRBD1 | CASGLVSGQGARIYGYTF | TGTGCTAGTGGTTTGGTAAGCGGACAGGGGGCGCGGATCTATGGCTACACCTTC
TRBJ2-3 | NA | TRBV5-1 | TRBD1 | CASSLGQGRSDTQYF | TGCGCCAGCAGCTTGGGACAGGGGAGGTCAGATACGCAGTATTTT
TRBJ2-2 | NA | TRBV5-1 | TRBD1 | CASGIRGPPGELFF | TGCGCCAGCGGAATTAGGGGGCCGCCCGGGGAGCTGTTTTTT
TRBJ1-5 | few | TRBV18 | NA | CASSPLPVSNQPQHF | TGTGCCAGCTCACCACTCCCAGTTAGCAATCAGCCCCAGCATTTT
TRBJ1-2 | once | TRBV6-5 | NA | CASRLGGDGYTF | TGTGCCAGCAGATTGGGGGGTGATGGCTACACCTTC
TRBJ1-5 | few | TRBV7-2 | NA | CASSSMMGGNQPQHF | TGTGCCAGCAGTTCGATGATGGGTGGCAATCAGCCCCAGCATTTT
TRBJ2-3 | NA | TRBV5-1 | TRBD1 | CASSLRGDRVGDTQYF | TGCGCCAGCAGCCTCCGTGGGGACAGGGTTGGGGATACGCAGTATTTT